Below, 27 T cell receptor beta chains from the same sample are listed, as sequenced in a study of spatial heterogeneity in lung cancer. Study-wide points: Tumoral mutation counts were tracked by counts of expanded intratumoral alpha and beta TCRs.

No antigen is known for these receptors. TCRdb used MiXCR to reprocess the 5' RACE reads, holding one entry per CDR3 protein. The sample records about 8,100 distinct CDR3 sequences, approximately 12% being singletons. Time point given: sample taken at primary tumor resection. The sample consisted of lung tumor tissue, taken at surgery. All receptors derive from a male donor with early-stage non-small cell lung cancer.

V is TRBV7-9 and J is TRBJ1-2; TRBD1 matches 7 bases. The CDR3 spans 15 residues. The V gene's germline CDR1 is SEHNR and CDR2 FQNEAQ (reference sequence). Unmatched junction bases numbered 9, after V lost 4 bases and J lost 4 bases. The CDR3 nucleotides read TGTGCCAGCAGCTCACCGACAGGGAACTCCTATGGCTACACCTTC. Amino acids: CASSSPTGNSYGYTF. Full variable domain (missing parts from reference TRBV7-9 and TRBJ1-2): DTGVSQNPRHKITKRGQNVTFRCDPISEHNRLYWYRQTLGQGPEFLTYFQNEAQLEKSRLLSDRFSAERPKGSFSTLEIQRTEQGDSAMYLCASSSPTGNSYGYTFGSGTRLTVV.

Ten or more counts support this clonotype. The chain uses TRBV20-1 and TRBJ1-1; maybe TRBD1 (5 bases). The CDR3 is 12 amino acids. Germline CDR1 is DFQATT and CDR2 is SNEGSKA (reference sequence). Between the trimmed V and J ends, which lost 3 bases and 11 bases, there was a span of 16 bases. CDR3 in amino acids: CSARSRRSGAFF. CDR3 sequence (DNA): TGCAGTGCTAGGAGTCGACGGTCAGGGGCTTTCTTT.

The chain couples TRBV10-3 to TRBJ2-1, with TRBD2 as a possible D gene (6 bases). With 10 bases removed from V and 8 bases from J, the gap between germline ends came to 15 bases. CDR1 and CDR2 from the germline V gene are ENHRY and SYGVKD. This CDR3 contains 12 residues. CDR3 amino acids: CATYTWGDEQFF. The CDR3 DNA reads as TGTGCCACTTACACGTGGGGGGATGAGCAGTTCTTC.

This clonotype showed up just a few times. The chain has TRBV6-1 and TRBJ1-5; 7 bases are shared with TRBD1. After removal of 1 base from V and 6 bases from J, the junction contained 6 bases not matched to a gene. The CDR3 runs 15 residues. The germline CDR1 and CDR2 sequences are MNHNS and SASEGT. This CDR3 is CASSEVAGGIQPQHF. CDR3 coding DNA: TGTGCCAGCAGTGAAGTCGCAGGGGGAATTCAGCCCCAGCATTTT.

The V and J genes are TRBV28 and TRBJ2-7, with a tentative D call TRBD2 (5 bases). CDR3 size: 16 residues. Germline V gives CDR1 MDHEN, CDR2 SYDVKM. V lost 3 bases to trimming and J lost 1 base, with 16 bases between them. CDR3 DNA sequence: TGTGCCAGCAGTTTGATGGGCTCAGGCGGGTCCTACGAGCAGTACTTC. Translating gives CASSLMGSGGSYEQYF.

This clonotype appeared many times. V gene TRBV27 combines with J gene TRBJ2-7; 9 bases fit TRBD1. Looked up from germline, CDR1 is MNHEY and CDR2 is SMNVEV (reference sequence). The CDR3 sequence is 16 residues long. Trimming removed 2 bases from V and 6 bases from J; junction bases left unmatched: 11. For the CDR3, the DNA is TGTGCCAGCAGTTTAGTCGGAGGGACAGGGTGGGGCGAGCAGTACTTC. Protein sequence: CASSLVGGTGWGEQYF.

This clonotype came up many times. The rearrangement links TRBV20-1 to TRBJ2-3; 7 nucleotides line up with TRBD2. This CDR3 is 13 amino acids long. V dropped 6 bases and J dropped 5; count of bases not matched to a gene: 8. Per germline, CDR1 DFQATT and CDR2 SNEGSKA (reference sequence). CDR3 in DNA: TGCAGTGCCCCCCGAAGGGAGGGAGATACGCAGTATTTT. This sequence encodes CSAPRREGDTQYF.

This clonotype was found many times. CDR3 in amino acids: CASSFPSEGYGYTF. The CDR3 DNA reads TGTGCCAGCAGTTTTCCCAGCGAGGGATACGGCTACACCTTC. The V call is TRBV28, the J call TRBJ1-2; D gene unclear. Germline V CDR1 and CDR2: MDHEN, SYDVKM. Trimming cost V 3 bases and J 8 bases, with 16 bases left between them. The CDR3 runs to 14 residues.

In its sample, this clonotype ranks as medium-sized (0.01 to 0.1%). The chain is built from TRBV27 and TRBJ2-3; maybe TRBD1 (6 bases). Looked up from germline, CDR1 is MNHEY and CDR2 is SMNVEV (reference sequence). V shed 4 bases and J shed 3 bases, with 8 bases lying between them. The CDR3 consists of 13 residues. The CDR3 here is CASSYRVTDTQYF. The DNA for the CDR3 is TGTGCCAGCAGTTACAGGGTGACAGATACGCAGTATTTT.

The V call is TRBV18, the J call TRBJ2-5; possible D gene TRBD2, 5 bases. Germline CDR1 and CDR2: KGHSH and LQKENI. Between the trimmed V and J ends, which lost 1 base and 1 base, there was a span of 10 bases. There are 15 residues in the CDR3. The CDR3, as DNA: TGTGCCAGCTCACCACTCAGCGGCCTCCAAGAGACCCAGTACTTC. It specifies CASSPLSGLQETQYF. Complete variable domain (other parts from reference TRBV18 and TRBJ2-5): NAGVMQNPRHLVRRRGQEARLRCSPMKGHSHVYWYRQLPEEGLKFMVYLQKENIIDESGMPKERFSAEFPKEGPSILRIQQVVRGDSAAYFCASSPLSGLQETQYFGPGTRLLVL.

This clonotype has ten or more counts. The chain employs TRBV4-2 and TRBJ2-6, with 8 bases lining up with TRBD2. Per germline, CDR1 LGHNA and CDR2 YNFKEQ. The CDR3 loop spans 18 amino acids. Trimming at V came to 0 bases and at J to 2 bases, leaving 6 bases not matched to a gene. For the CDR3, the DNA is TGTGCCAGCAGCCAAGATCGGGGGGGAGTTACTGGGGCCAACGTCCTGACTTTC. It translates to CASSQDRGGVTGANVLTF.

Relative to its sample, this clonotype is medium-sized. This chain joins TRBV4-1 and TRBJ2-2; TRBD2 agrees at 13 bases. Germline V gives CDR1 MGHRA, CDR2 YSYEKL. The V segment lost 2 bases and the J segment 3 bases; nucleotides outside the gene matches: 12. The CDR3 totals 20 residues. The CDR3 region has the DNA TGCGCCAGCAGCCAACCTCCGGGCGGACTAGCGGGAGTAGACACCGGGGAGCTGTTTTTT. As protein: CASSQPPGGLAGVDTGELFF.

This clonotype counts as medium-sized (0.01 to 0.1%). This sequence joins TRBV6-2 or TRBV6-3 and TRBJ2-2, with TRBD1 matching 8 bases. Germline V gene data show CDR1 as MNHEY and CDR2 as SVGEGT. The V gene end was trimmed by 5 bases and the J gene end by 8 bases; junction bases not matched to a gene: 7. The CDR3 is 14 residues long. DNA for the CDR3: TGTGCCAGCAGTAATGGACAGGGCGAGGGGGAGCTGTTTTTT. Its protein product is CASSNGQGEGELFF.

The V call is TRBV7-9, the J call TRBJ1-2, with TRBD1 identical over 7 bases. With V trimmed by 4 bases and J by 3 bases, 14 bases remained unmatched. Per the germline V gene, CDR1 is SEHNR and CDR2 is FQNEAQ (reference sequence). CDR3 length equals 17 residues. The CDR3 here is CASSSPRGVGRDYGYTF. The CDR3 coding sequence is TGTGCCAGCAGCTCACCCAGGGGGGTGGGGCGCGACTATGGCTACACCTTC.

This sequence joins TRBV5-4 and TRBJ2-3, with 14 bases fitting TRBD2. V gave up 4 bases and J gave up 2 bases; unmatched junction bases: 3. The CDR3 extends over 16 amino acids. Germline V gene lookup returns CDR1 SGHNT and CDR2 YYREEE (reference sequence). The CDR3 protein is CASSQTSGGATDTQYF. The CDR3 bases are TGTGCCAGCAGCCAGACTAGCGGGGGGGCCACAGATACGCAGTATTTT.

At least ten counts were recorded for this clonotype. This chain links TRBV7-3 with TRBJ2-7; D might be TRBD2 (5 bases). The V gene lost 3 bases and the J gene lost 7 bases, with 16 bases spanning the gap. The V gene's germline CDR1 is SGHTA and CDR2 FQGTGA. CDR3 length: 14 residues. In DNA form, the CDR3 reads TGTGCCAGCAGCTTTAGGACTCAGTTGAGGGAGCAGTACTTC. It translates to CASSFRTQLREQYF. Drawing the rest from reference TRBV7-3 and TRBJ2-7, the complete variable domain is GAGVSQTPSNKVTEKGKYVELRCDPISGHTALYWYRQSLGQGPEFLIYFQGTGAADDSGLPNDRFFAVRPEGSVSTLKIQRTERGDSAVYLCASSFRTQLREQYFGPGTRLTVT.

At least ten counts were recorded for this clonotype. The chain has TRBV19 and TRBJ2-7; D may correspond to TRBD1 or TRBD2 (6 bases each). The V end lost 1 base, the J end lost 7 bases, and 23 bases lay between the germline ends. Germline CDR1 is LNHDA and CDR2 is SQIVND (reference sequence). The CDR3 runs to 17 residues. CDR3 coding DNA: TGTGCCAGTAGTATAGGGGGGCCAGGCGGCGGGGCCGGTGAGCAGTACTTC. This translates into CASSIGGPGGGAGEQYF.

This clonotype was found many times. This chain joins TRBV20-1 and TRBJ2-7; 13 bases agree with TRBD2. CDR3 size: 16 residues. Germline V gives CDR1 DFQATT, CDR2 SNEGSKA (reference sequence). The V gene end was trimmed by 5 bases and the J gene end by 6 bases; junction bases not matched to a gene: 13. CDR3 sequence: CSAPGLAGARGGEQYF. CDR3 DNA sequence: TGCAGTGCTCCCGGACTAGCGGGAGCAAGAGGGGGCGAGCAGTACTTC.

This clonotype was counted ten times or more. One junction end disagrees with the germline gene, perhaps due to a read error. The chain employs TRBV30 and TRBJ2-1, with TRBD1 identical over 7 bases. Germline CDR1 GTSNPN, CDR2 SVGIG (reference sequence). The CDR3 runs to 8 residues. Written as DNA, the CDR3 is TGTGCCTTCGACAGGGTCCACTTC. This sequence encodes CAFDRVHF. Complete variable domain (other parts from reference TRBV30 and TRBJ2-1): SQTIHQWPATLVQPVGSPLSLECTVEGTSNPNLYWYRQAAGRGLQLLFYSVGIGQISSEVPQNLSASRPQDRQFILSSKKLLLSDSGFYLCAFDRVHFGPGTRLTVL.

This clonotype rates as medium-sized. The chain uses TRBV29-1 and TRBJ2-3; the D is unclear. In germline, CDR1 is SQVTM, CDR2 ANQGSEA. The CDR3 is 11 residues long. V was shortened by 8 bases and J by 3 bases, with 9 bases between the two germline ends. CDR3 sequence: CSHRATDTQYF. CDR3 nucleotide sequence: TGCAGCCATAGGGCTACAGATACGCAGTATTTT.

This clonotype showed up many times. The gene calls are TRBV12-5 and TRBJ2-1; no definite D call. Per germline, CDR1 LGHNT and CDR2 FRNRAP. V gave up 6 bases and J gave up 4 bases, with 4 bases separating them. The CDR3 length is 11 residues. The CDR3 spells CASGLYNEQFF. The DNA of the CDR3 is TGTGCTAGTGGACTTTACAATGAGCAGTTCTTC.

This clonotype was counted ten times or more. This chain links TRBV6-5 with TRBJ2-7; weak D call: TRBD1 (6 bases). Per germline, CDR1 MNHEY and CDR2 SVGAGI. This CDR3 has 14 amino acids. The germline V and J ends were trimmed by 8 bases and 0 bases, with 14 bases remaining between them. The CDR3 loop reads CASSQGHNSYEQYF. The CDR3 bases are TGTGCCAGCTCCCAGGGACACAACTCCTACGAGCAGTACTTC.

This clonotype is medium-sized (0.01 to 0.1%) in the sample. The gene calls are TRBV7-9 and TRBJ2-1; 12 nucleotides agree with TRBD2. CDR3 length: 15 residues. The junction had 5 bases not matched to a gene; V was cut back by 4 bases and J by 7 bases. The germline V gene has CDR1 SEHNR and CDR2 FQNEAQ (reference sequence). The CDR3 reads CASSSLAGGLNEQFF. The CDR3 DNA sequence: TGTGCCAGCAGCTCCCTAGCGGGAGGGTTGAATGAGCAGTTCTTC.

By share, this clonotype counts as medium-sized. This sequence joins TRBV5-1 and TRBJ2-2, with 7 positions matching TRBD1. The J segment lost 4 bases and the V segment lost 1 base, leaving 7 bases of the junction unmatched. CDR1 and CDR2 (germline): SGHRS, YFSETQ. The CDR3 contains 16 residues. CDR3 DNA sequence: TGCGCCAGCAGCTTGAGCCCGGCAGGGGGCACCGGGGAGCTGTTTTTT. This gives the protein CASSLSPAGGTGELFF.

This clonotype was observed many times. The gene calls are TRBV12-3 or TRBV12-4 and TRBJ1-6, with D possibly TRBD1 on 6 matching bases. The CDR3 extends over 14 amino acids. Trimming removed 2 bases at V and 9 bases at J, with 11 bases between. The CDR3 spells CASSLSQGASPLHF. CDR3 sequence (DNA): TGTGCCAGCAGTTTATCACAGGGAGCTTCACCCCTCCACTTT.

This clonotype turned up a few times. The chain recombines TRBV7-8 with TRBJ1-1; 9 bases map to TRBD1. The CDR3 covers 16 residues. V was clipped by 4 bases and J by 2 bases; unmatched bases: 8. Per germline, CDR1 SGHVS and CDR2 FQNEAQ. CDR3 residues: CASSWWGQGANTEAFF. Written as DNA, the CDR3 is TGTGCCAGCAGCTGGTGGGGACAGGGAGCCAACACTGAAGCTTTCTTT. The whole variable domain, remainder taken from reference TRBV7-8 and TRBJ1-1, is GAGVSQSPRYKVAKRGQDVALRCDPISGHVSLFWYQQALGQGPEFLTYFQNEAQLDKSGLPSDRFFAERPEGSVSTLKIQRTQQEDSAVYLCASSWWGQGANTEAFFGQGTRLTVV.

This clonotype has a count of ten or more. The J gene is TRBJ1-2, the V gene TRBV10-3; no firm D call. V lost 3 bases and J lost 2, with 4 bases in between. The CDR3 has 12 amino acids. The germline CDR1 and CDR2 sequences are ENHRY and SYGVKD. CDR3: CAISDLNYGYTF. Here the CDR3 DNA reads TGTGCCATCAGTGATTTGAACTATGGCTACACCTTC.